Following are 22 T cell receptor beta chains from one sample sequenced in a study of blood T cells in healthy people across ages. A second PCR of roughly 7 to 11 cycles used a sample-barcoded 5' primer and a J-beta primer mix. MiXCR, applied by TCRdb to the 5' RACE reads, yields one record per CDR3 protein. This table holds hundreds of thousands of distinct CDR3 sequences, around a fifth found once. Material for sequencing was blood. The receptors shown here come from an older man in good health.

This chain connects TRBV18 to TRBJ2-3; no clear D gene. Trimming shortened V by 2 bases and J by 3 bases, and 9 bases separated the two germline ends. CDR1 is KGHSH and CDR2 is LQKENI in the germline V gene. CDR3 length: 14 residues. For the CDR3, the DNA is TGTGCCAGCTCACCAGGATCATGGACAGATACGCAGTATTTT. This sequence encodes CASSPGSWTDTQYF.

The chain recombines TRBV9 with TRBJ2-2; 8 nucleotides align to TRBD2. Germline loops: CDR1 SGDLS, CDR2 YYNGEE. V lost 0 bases, J lost 5 bases, and 3 bases stayed unmatched. This CDR3 is built from 15 residues. CDR3 region: CASSVAPGGTGELFF. The CDR3 bases are TGTGCCAGCAGCGTAGCTCCGGGGGGGACCGGGGAGCTGTTTTTT.

This clonotype was picked up a small number of times. An end of the junction differs from the germline gene, which may be a read error. The rearrangement links TRBV7-3 to TRBJ2-1, with 8 bases fitting TRBD1. This CDR3 has 13 residues. The germline CDR1 and CDR2 sequences are SGHTA and FQGTGA. This CDR3 is CASSLATGAQAYF. The CDR3 nucleotides read TGTGCCAGCAGCTTAGCGACAGGGGCCCAGGCGTACTTC.

The J gene is TRBJ2-1, the V gene TRBV4-1; D uncertain. The length of the CDR3 is 16 residues. The ends were cut back, 0 bases at V and 0 bases at J, with 9 bases in the middle. Germline V gene data show CDR1 as MGHRA and CDR2 as YSYEKL. CDR3 DNA: TGCGCCAGCAGCCAAGATGAGACTCACTCCTACAATGAGCAGTTCTTC. Translating it yields CASSQDETHSYNEQFF.

This chain uses TRBV7-9 with TRBJ2-5, with a possible D match to TRBD2 (5 bases). The DNA end favors TRBJ2-1, so the J call may be wrong. CDR3 length equals 14 residues. The germline V gene has CDR1 SEHNR and CDR2 FQNEAQ (reference sequence). Written as DNA, the CDR3 is TGTGCCAGCAGCTTAGCAGGCCCCGAGGGTGAGCAGTTCTTC. Amino acids: CASSLAGPEGEQFF.

The rearrangement uses TRBV29-1 and TRBJ2-5, with D perhaps being TRBD1 or TRBD2 (6 bases each). Germline CDR1 and CDR2: SQVTM and ANQGSEA. The V gene lost 4 bases and the J gene lost 11 bases, with 20 bases spanning the gap. The CDR3 has 13 residues. The CDR3 spells CSVGGDTYSEQYF. For the CDR3, the DNA is TGCAGCGTTGGGGGGGACACCTACAGTGAGCAGTACTTC.

V and J are TRBV29-1 and TRBJ2-3; no clear D. This CDR3 region has 13 residues. Germline V lookup: CDR1 SQVTM, CDR2 ANQGSEA. Between the trimmed V and J ends, which lost 4 bases and 0 bases, there was a span of 8 bases. CDR3 sequence (DNA): TGCAGCGTTGCCCCGTCTAGCACAGATACGCAGTATTTT. This codes for CSVAPSSTDTQYF.

This clonotype was detected a few times. This rearrangement joins TRBV5-1 to TRBJ1-1, with no clear D. Trimming took off 6 bases at V and 0 bases at J, with 18 bases between the two ends. This CDR3 comprises 16 residues. Germline V gene sequence: CDR1 SGHRS, CDR2 YFSETQ. The CDR3 DNA reads as TGCGCCAGCACCCGGGGAGGCAGTCCCATGAACACTGAAGCTTTCTTT. The encoded protein is CASTRGGSPMNTEAFF. Full variable domain (rest looked up from reference TRBV5-1 and TRBJ1-1): KAGVTQTPRYLIKTRGQQVTLSCSPISGHRSVSWYQQTPGQGLQFLFEYFSETQRNKGNFPGRFSGRQFSNSRSEMNVSTLELGDSALYLCASTRGGSPMNTEAFFGQGTRLTVV.

The chain joins TRBV12-3 or TRBV12-4 to TRBJ2-1; possible D gene TRBD2, 6 bases. V lost 5 bases to trimming and J lost 3 bases, with 17 bases between them. This CDR3 contains 16 residues. CDR3 nucleotide sequence: TGTGCCAGCAGTCCCTTCGGCGGGGCCGGCTACAATGAGCAGTTCTTC. Translated, it gives CASSPFGGAGYNEQFF.

The V call is TRBV3-1, the J call TRBJ2-2; maybe TRBD1 (6 bases). The CDR3 has 18 amino acids. V was clipped by 1 base and J by 0 bases, with 15 bases between them. Germline CDR1 and CDR2: LGHDT and YNNKEL (reference sequence). The CDR3: CASSQAPTGKTNTGELFF. CDR3 bases: TGTGCCAGCAGCCAAGCCCCCACAGGGAAGACGAACACCGGGGAGCTGTTTTTT.

Concerning this clonotype: A much larger clone is a single base away; this may be a read error. The V call is TRBV7-8, the J call TRBJ2-5, with D possibly being TRBD2 (5 bases). TRBJ2-1 matches the DNA end more closely, so the J call is doubtful. CDR3 size: 13 residues. Germline CDR1 and CDR2: SGHVS and FQNEAQ. The CDR3: CVSSQDFTNEQFF. The CDR3 nucleotides are TGTGTCAGCAGCCAGGACTTCACCAATGAGCAGTTCTTC.

The chain links TRBV6-6 to TRBJ1-1; TRBD1 might be the D (6 bases). V dropped 2 bases and J dropped 4 bases, with 14 bases sitting between them. CDR3 length: 15 residues. Germline lookup yields CDR1 MNHNY and CDR2 SVGAGI (reference sequence). CDR3 region: CASSYVPRGSTEAFF. In nucleotides, the CDR3 is TGTGCCAGCAGTTACGTACCCAGGGGCAGCACTGAAGCTTTCTTT.

This clonotype showed up just a few times. This sequence joins TRBV18 and TRBJ2-2; unclear D gene. Germline V gene lookup returns CDR1 KGHSH and CDR2 LQKENI. V lost 2 bases, J lost 6 bases, and 7 bases lay in between. This CDR3 has 13 residues. In DNA form, the CDR3 reads TGTGCCAGCTCACCATCCCAGGCCGGGGAGCTGTTTTTT. Protein sequence: CASSPSQAGELFF.

The chain combines TRBV7-9 with TRBJ2-2; D is possibly TRBD1 (6 bases). The germline V gene encodes CDR1 SEHNR and CDR2 FQNEAQ (reference sequence). The V end lost 5 bases, the J end lost 6 bases, and 13 bases lay between the germline ends. CDR3 size: 14 residues. The CDR3 DNA reads as TGTGCCAGCAGCCTTTACAGGGAATCCGGGGAGCTGTTTTTT. This translates into CASSLYRESGELFF.

This clonotype has a handful of counts. CDR3 DNA sequence: TGCGCCAGCAGATGGGACAGGTCCAAGACCCAGTACTTC. Its translation: CASRWDRSKTQYF. The rearrangement uses TRBV5-1 and TRBJ2-5, with 8 bases that match TRBD1. Trimming at V came to 5 bases and at J to 6 bases, leaving 6 bases not matched to a gene. This CDR3 has 13 residues. Germline assignment: CDR1 SGHRS and CDR2 YFSETQ.

This clonotype has just a few counts. V usage is TRBV20-1 and J usage is TRBJ2-3; D call uncertain. The CDR3 spans 12 residues. Deletions cut 6 bases from V and 0 bases from J, with 7 bases between. Looked up from germline, CDR1 is DFQATT and CDR2 is SNEGSKA (reference sequence). The CDR3 spells CSASTSTDTQYF. CDR3 bases: TGCAGTGCCTCGACTAGCACAGATACGCAGTATTTT.

This chain links TRBV6-5 with TRBJ1-2; the D gene is possibly TRBD1 (5 bases). CDR3 size: 13 residues. Germline loops: CDR1 MNHEY, CDR2 SVGAGI. Trimming removed 4 bases at V and 5 bases at J, with 11 bases between. CDR3 loop: CASSSGGWYGYTF. Written as DNA, the CDR3 is TGTGCCAGCAGTTCCGGGGGTTGGTATGGCTACACCTTC.

In its sample, this clonotype was seen a few times. The V gene is TRBV21-1, the J gene TRBJ1-3. TRBV21-1 is flagged as a pseudogene. This CDR3 region has 15 residues. Here the CDR3 DNA reads TGTGCCAGCAGCAAAGGAGGGACCCCCCGAAACACCATATATTTT. This sequence encodes CASSKGGTPRNTIYF.

This clonotype was recorded a few times. The gene calls are TRBV5-5 and TRBJ2-7; tentatively, D is TRBD2 (6 bases). This CDR3 has 15 residues. Trimming cost V 4 bases and J 2 bases, with 16 bases left between them. Per the germline V gene, CDR1 is SGHKS and CDR2 is YYEKEE (reference sequence). CDR3: CASSPRSGRTYEQYF. In nucleotides, the CDR3 is TGTGCCAGCAGCCCGCGTTCGGGGAGGACCTACGAGCAGTACTTC.

The chain carries TRBV28 and TRBJ2-5; perhaps TRBD1 as D (5 bases). The germline CDR1 and CDR2 sequences are MDHEN and SYDVKM. V lost 8 bases and J lost 5, with 12 bases in between. The CDR3 consists of 12 residues. This chain's CDR3 is CASATGRETQYF. CDR3 coding DNA: TGTGCCAGCGCCACAGGACGGGAGACCCAGTACTTC.

This chain joins TRBV7-9 and TRBJ2-5; 11 bases match TRBD1. Trimming at V came to 5 bases and at J to 1 base, leaving 6 bases not matched to a gene. The CDR3 runs 16 residues. In germline, CDR1 is SEHNR, CDR2 FQNEAQ (reference sequence). The DNA of the CDR3 is TGTGCCAGCAGCGTAGGGACAGGGGGGCCCCAAGAGACCCAGTACTTC. Translation: CASSVGTGGPQETQYF.

The V and J genes are TRBV21-1 and TRBJ1-2; the table's D call of TRBD1 was not tested on the DNA. TRBV21-1 is a pseudogene locus. There are 12 residues in the CDR3. Written as DNA, the CDR3 is TGTGCCAGCCAGGACAGGGGCGATGGCTACACCTTC. Protein: CASQDRGDGYTF.